Following are 30 T cell receptor beta chains from one sample sequenced in a study of shared T cell receptors in the human thymus. Repertoires were generated with immunoSEQ multiplex PCR, while TCRdb's copy carries only in-frame clones and drops some. The sample consists of approximately 580,000 clones, about 84% of them appearing once. This sample was also put to use in a study of human thymus T cells.

Sample: thymocytes. The source is a boy in the first two years of life with a congenital heart defect.

This clone has just a few counts. V and J are TRBV7-9 and TRBJ2-2, with D perhaps TRBD1 (5 bases). The V gene lost 5 bases and the J gene lost 4 bases, with 14 bases spanning the gap. The CDR3 has 15 amino acids. CDR1 SEHNR and CDR2 FQNEAQ come from the germline V gene (reference sequence). Here the CDR3 reads CASSVQGVVTGELFF. CDR3 coding DNA: TGTGCCAGCAGCGTCCAAGGGGTGGTCACCGGGGAGCTGTTTTTT. The entire variable domain, with the rest obtained from reference TRBV7-9 and TRBJ2-2, is as follows: DTGVSQNPRHKITKRGQNVTFRCDPISEHNRLYWYRQTLGQGPEFLTYFQNEAQLEKSRLLSDRFSAERPKGSFSTLEIQRTEQGDSAMYLCASSVQGVVTGELFFGEGSRLTVL.

This CDR3 reads CASSQTPGQGARNTEAFF. As DNA, the CDR3 is TGTGCCAGCAGCCAGACACCGGGACAGGGGGCAAGGAACACTGAAGCTTTCTTT. The chain joins TRBV14 to TRBJ1-1; TRBD1 matches 12 bases. This CDR3 is built from 18 residues. J lost 1 base, V lost 3 bases, and 9 bases had no gene match. The germline V gene has CDR1 SGHDN and CDR2 FVKESK.

The chain has TRBV28 and TRBJ2-7; D is perhaps TRBD2 (5 bases). Between the trimmed V and J ends, which lost 5 bases and 0 bases, there was a span of 11 bases. CDR1 is MDHEN, CDR2 SYDVKM, per germline. The CDR3 runs to 14 residues. The CDR3 nucleotides are TGTGCCAGCAGTAGGGCGGGCCTCTCCTACGAGCAGTACTTC. It translates to CASSRAGLSYEQYF.

This chain joins TRBV4-1 and TRBJ1-1; D might be TRBD1 (5 bases). Between the trimmed V and J ends, which lost 0 bases and 6 bases, there was a span of 14 bases. The CDR3 extends over 15 amino acids. CDR1 MGHRA and CDR2 YSYEKL come from the germline V gene. CDR3 residues: CASSQDRAGRAEAFF. CDR3 nucleotide sequence: TGCGCCAGCAGCCAAGATCGGGCAGGGAGGGCTGAAGCTTTCTTT.

In regard to this clone: At one of its ends the junction is not consistent with the germline gene, which may arise from a read error. This chain joins TRBV5-1 and TRBJ2-3; no clear D. CDR3 length: 13 residues. In germline, CDR1 is SGHRS, CDR2 YFSETQ. The CDR3 sequence is CASSLVSELVRVF. The CDR3 nucleotides are TGCGCCAGCAGCTTGGTGTCTGAGCTAGTGAGAGTTTTT.

This clone was counted once. The rearrangement uses TRBV4-3 and TRBJ2-7; 8 bases agree with TRBD2. This CDR3 region has 19 residues. J lost 6 bases, V lost 0 bases, and 19 bases had no gene match. Looked up from germline, CDR1 is LGHNA and CDR2 is YSLEER. For the CDR3, the DNA is TGCGCCAGCAGCCAAGAGGCCCGGGGTGTGCGGGAGGACTCTCTCGAGCAGTACTTC. Amino acids: CASSQEARGVREDSLEQYF.

Points on this clone: One end of the junction is discordant with germline, which a read error may explain. The chain links TRBV23-1 to TRBJ1-2; 7 bases agree with TRBD1. TRBV23-1 is an ORF, with its function uncertain. This CDR3 has 16 residues. CDR3 sequence (DNA): TGCGCCAGCAGTAAATCCGGGACAGAAGCTAACTATGGCTACACCTTC. Its translation: CASSKSGTEANYGYTF.

The gene calls are TRBV28 and TRBJ1-5; TRBD1 matches at 8 bases. Trimming cost V 7 bases and J 3 bases; bases outside gene matches: 5. Germline CDR1 is MDHEN and CDR2 is SYDVKM. The CDR3 runs 14 residues. The CDR3 loop is CASTGQGYNQPQHF. CDR3 DNA sequence: TGTGCCAGCACCGGACAGGGCTACAATCAGCCCCAGCATTTT.

This rearrangement joins TRBV29-1 to TRBJ2-1; a weak D match, TRBD1 (6 bases). CDR3 size: 17 residues. V gave up 1 base and J gave up 3 bases, with 19 bases separating them. CDR1 is SQVTM, CDR2 ANQGSEA, per germline. The CDR3 spells CSVEGGLTVLGYNEQFF. The CDR3 bases are TGCAGCGTTGAAGGGGGGCTGACAGTTTTGGGCTACAATGAGCAGTTCTTC.

A note on this clone: The identical CDR3 is also encoded by other nucleotide sequences in the sample. The V and J genes are TRBV18 and TRBJ2-7, with TRBD2 matching 14 bases. Germline V CDR1 and CDR2: KGHSH, LQKENI. The CDR3 contains 14 residues. After removal of 6 bases from V and 3 bases from J, the junction contained 1 base not matched to a gene. CDR3 protein: CASSGLAGVYEQYF. For the CDR3, the DNA is TGTGCCAGCTCGGGACTAGCGGGAGTCTACGAGCAGTACTTC.

This chain joins TRBV10-3 and TRBJ2-2; 10 nucleotides agree with TRBD2. V shed 8 bases, J shed 6 bases, and the junction held 15 bases outside the gene matches. In germline, CDR1 is ENHRY, CDR2 SYGVKD. The CDR3 is 17 amino acids. The CDR3 nucleotides are TGTGCCATCTCCGGGATTGGGCTAGCGGGAGTGGCCGGGGAGCTGTTTTTT. Protein: CAISGIGLAGVAGELFF.

V usage is TRBV5-4 and J usage is TRBJ2-3; 9 bases align to TRBD2. V was pared by 6 bases and J by 4 bases, with 6 bases of the junction left unmatched. Germline assignment: CDR1 SGHNT and CDR2 YYREEE (reference sequence). The CDR3 contains 14 residues. DNA of the CDR3: TGTGCCAGCACCTTAGCGGGAGCGGCAGATACGCAGTATTTT. This codes for CASTLAGAADTQYF.

This clone was found once. This sequence joins TRBV13 and TRBJ2-1; the match to TRBD2 covers 13 bases. CDR1 and CDR2 (germline): PRHDT, FYEKMQ (reference sequence). V was clipped by 5 bases and J by 8 bases; unmatched bases: 9. The CDR3 has 16 amino acids. CDR3: CASSGGTSGTGDEQFF. CDR3 sequence (DNA): TGTGCCAGCAGCGGAGGGACTAGCGGGACTGGGGATGAGCAGTTCTTC.

The CDR3 DNA reads TGCGCCAGCAGCTTGGGGGCGGGAGCAATGTTAGAGACCCAGTACTTC. Amino acids: CASSLGAGAMLETQYF. The rearrangement uses TRBV5-1 and TRBJ2-5; 7 positions match TRBD2. CDR3 length: 16 amino acids. V lost 0 bases and J lost 4; bases outside the gene matches: 9. Germline V gives CDR1 SGHRS, CDR2 YFSETQ.

DNA of the CDR3: TGTGCCAGCGGGACAGGGGAACTTTATGGCTACACCTTC. Protein product: CASGTGELYGYTF. This chain uses TRBV7-9 with TRBJ1-2; 10 bases map to TRBD1. The J segment lost 5 bases and the V segment lost 8 bases, leaving 5 bases of the junction unmatched. Germline V gene sequence: CDR1 SEHNR, CDR2 FQNEAQ (reference sequence). This CDR3 has 13 residues.

The chain links TRBV7-9 to TRBJ1-1; no clear D gene. CDR1 is SEHNR, CDR2 FQNEAQ, per germline (reference sequence). V dropped 5 bases and J dropped 3 bases, with 13 bases sitting between them. This CDR3 region has 14 residues. This CDR3 is CASSPWEGDTEAFF. The CDR3 DNA follows: TGTGCCAGCAGCCCTTGGGAGGGAGACACTGAAGCTTTCTTT. Based on the CDR3 plus reference TRBV7-9 and TRBJ1-1, the full variable domain is DTGVSQNPRHKITKRGQNVTFRCDPISEHNRLYWYRQTLGQGPEFLTYFQNEAQLEKSRLLSDRFSAERPKGSFSTLEIQRTEQGDSAMYLCASSPWEGDTEAFFGQGTRLTVV.

The CDR3 loop is CASSLRTSGSARGRNEQFF. Here the CDR3 DNA reads TGTGCCAGCAGTTTGCGAACTAGCGGGAGTGCTAGGGGCAGGAATGAGCAGTTCTTC. The chain links TRBV28 to TRBJ2-1, with 11 bases lining up with TRBD2. This CDR3 contains 19 residues. From germline, CDR1 is MDHEN and CDR2 SYDVKM. Trimming removed 3 bases from V and 7 bases from J; junction bases left unmatched: 17. Combining the CDR3 with reference TRBV28 and TRBJ2-1 gives the whole variable domain DVKVTQSSRYLVKRTGEKVFLECVQDMDHENMFWYRQDPGLGLRLIYFSYDVKMKEKGDIPEGYSVSREKKERFSLILESASTNQTSMYLCASSLRTSGSARGRNEQFFGPGTRLTVL.

The rearrangement uses TRBV5-1 and TRBJ2-2; D gene ambiguous. Looked up from germline, CDR1 is SGHRS and CDR2 is YFSETQ. V lost 0 bases and J 3 bases, leaving 15 bases between the germline ends. CDR3 length: 17 residues. CDR3 bases: TGCGCCAGCAGCTTGGCTAGATCAGTGTCGGACACCGGGGAGCTGTTTTTT. Translation: CASSLARSVSDTGELFF.

This rearrangement joins TRBV11-2 to TRBJ1-5; possible D gene TRBD1, 5 bases. Trimming shortened V by 7 bases and J by 4 bases, and 11 bases separated the two germline ends. CDR1 and CDR2 (germline): SGHAT, FQNNGV. This CDR3 region has 13 residues. This CDR3 reads CASKTVPNQPQHF. The CDR3 nucleotides read TGTGCCAGCAAGACAGTCCCTAATCAGCCCCAGCATTTT.

This chain uses TRBV11-2 with TRBJ2-2, with TRBD2 identical over 14 bases. Germline CDR1 reads SGHAT; CDR2 reads FQNNGV. The CDR3 has 15 residues. Losses at the gene ends were 5 bases for V and 6 bases for J; bases not matched to a gene: 2. The CDR3 DNA reads TGTGCCAGCAGCCCGGGACTAGCGGGGGCCGGGGAGCTGTTTTTT. This encodes CASSPGLAGAGELFF.

The J gene is TRBJ1-4, the V gene TRBV5-1, with 11 bases lining up with TRBD1. The germline CDR1 and CDR2 sequences are SGHRS and YFSETQ. After removal of 2 bases from V and 7 bases from J, the junction contained 10 bases not matched to a gene. This CDR3 has 17 residues. CDR3 protein: CASSLPDRGLDGEKLFF. For the CDR3, the DNA is TGCGCCAGCAGCTTACCGGACAGGGGGCTCGACGGTGAAAAACTGTTTTTT.

V gene TRBV6-6 combines with J gene TRBJ2-5, with a tentative D call TRBD1 (6 bases). The CDR3 is 14 residues long. The V gene's germline CDR1 is MNHNY and CDR2 SVGAGI (reference sequence). Trimming pared 7 bases from V and 5 bases from J, leaving 17 bases between. In DNA form, the CDR3 reads TGTGCCAGCACCGTTGGCAGGGACACCGAGACCCAGTACTTC. Translating gives CASTVGRDTETQYF.

This clone was counted once. The gene calls are TRBV29-1 and TRBJ1-1; no clear D gene. The CDR3 has 12 residues. CDR1 and CDR2 from the germline V gene are SQVTM and ANQGSEA. V lost 0 bases to trimming and J lost 5 bases, with 7 bases between them. The DNA for the CDR3 is TGCAGCGTTGAAGATCTCTATACTGAAGCTTTCTTT. Its protein product is CSVEDLYTEAFF. The whole variable domain, filled in from reference TRBV29-1 and TRBJ1-1, reads SAVISQKPSRDICQRGTSLTIQCQVDSQVTMMFWYRQQPGQSLTLIATANQGSEATYESGFVIDKFPISRPNLTFSTLTVSNMSPEDSSIYLCSVEDLYTEAFFGQGTRLTVV.

This clone was seen a handful of times. The gene calls are TRBV4-1 and TRBJ2-1; 10 bases match TRBD2. This CDR3 is 16 amino acids long. V was pared by 1 base and J by 11 bases, with 11 bases of the junction left unmatched. The germline V gene encodes CDR1 MGHRA and CDR2 YSYEKL. CDR3 sequence: CASSQVWTSGPSQQFF. In nucleotides, the CDR3 is TGCGCCAGCAGCCAAGTTTGGACTAGCGGCCCCAGTCAGCAGTTCTTC.

The chain links TRBV5-1 to TRBJ2-5; TRBD2 matches 9 bases. Trimming cost V 3 bases and J 2 bases; bases outside gene matches: 14. The germline V gene has CDR1 SGHRS and CDR2 YFSETQ. The CDR3 consists of 18 residues. CDR3 sequence (DNA): TGCGCCAGCAGCTCGATTGGGGGGACTAGCCAACTGCAAGAGACCCAGTACTTC. Residues: CASSSIGGTSQLQETQYF.

The chain employs TRBV14 and TRBJ2-5; 9 bases line up with TRBD2. Germline CDR1 reads SGHDN; CDR2 reads FVKESK. V lost 6 bases to trimming and J lost 3 bases; unmatched junction nucleotides: 11. The CDR3 contains 16 residues. CDR3 DNA sequence: TGTGCCAGCAGGCGCGCCGGGGGACTAGCAGAAGAGACCCAGTACTTC. It translates to CASRRAGGLAEETQYF.

Only a few counts were recorded for this clone. The gene calls are TRBV6-5 and TRBJ2-7; 8 bases align to TRBD2. Looked up from germline, CDR1 is MNHEY and CDR2 is SVGAGI. V lost 4 bases, J lost 0 bases, and 2 bases stayed unmatched. The CDR3 covers 14 residues. Here the CDR3 DNA reads TGTGCCAGCAGTTTGACTAGCGACTCCTACGAGCAGTACTTC. Residues: CASSLTSDSYEQYF.

The count of this clone is one. The V call is TRBV4-2, the J call TRBJ1-2; 7 nucleotides align to TRBD1. After removal of 1 base from V and 3 bases from J, the junction contained 5 bases not matched to a gene. The CDR3 covers 15 residues. CDR1 is LGHNA, CDR2 YNFKEQ, per germline. This CDR3 is CASSQARQGYYGYTF. Here the CDR3 DNA reads TGTGCCAGCAGCCAAGCGAGACAGGGATACTATGGCTACACCTTC.

This clone turned up a few times. The chain links TRBV6-1 to TRBJ1-2; tentatively, D is TRBD1 (6 bases). The CDR3 runs 12 residues. The V end lost 11 bases, the J end lost 8 bases, and 18 bases lay between the germline ends. Germline V lookup: CDR1 MNHNS, CDR2 SASEGT. The DNA of the CDR3 is TGTGCCTATTATACTTACAGGGCGGGCTACACCTTC. It encodes CAYYTYRAGYTF.

This rearrangement joins TRBV6-6 to TRBJ2-4; 9 bases map to TRBD1. CDR1 is MNHNY and CDR2 is SVGAGI in the germline V gene (reference sequence). The CDR3 totals 16 residues. Trimming took 6 bases from V and 4 from J; bases not matched to a gene: 10. This chain's CDR3 is CASSRRPTGGKNIQYF. Written as DNA, the CDR3 is TGTGCCAGCAGCCGCCGTCCGACAGGGGGGAAAAACATTCAGTACTTC.